The entry below describes one TCR beta chain. What it recognizes is unknown. This record belongs to a study of shared clonotypes between healthy human individuals. This CDR3 is 17 amino acids long. The germline V gene encodes CDR1 MDHEN and CDR2 SYDVKM. Trimming left V 5 bases short and J 2 bases short, with 22 bases between. Study results and limitations: Among non-shared clonotypes, generation probabilities were lower than among those shared by all four donors.

DNA at about 210 ng, 25,000 to 35,000 T cell genomes, went into sorted-subset replicate PCRs. The protocol was immunoSEQ multiplex PCR, while the TCRdb copy is restricted to in-frame clones and leaves out a portion. The sample lists about 2.3 million clones, approximately 93% occurring once. This clonotype was obtained from a man younger than 30 in good health. Some clones in this sample may be carry-over from other donors' samples. The chain is built from TRBV28 and TRBJ2-7; D is possibly TRBD1 (7 bases). The sample consisted of naive CD4+ T cells from PBMCs. As for subset: CD45RA+ positively selected. The CDR3 protein is CASSTTRGATRPYEQYF. CDR3 nucleotides: TGTGCCAGCAGTACTACCAGGGGGGCCACGCGCCCCTACGAGCAGTACTTC.